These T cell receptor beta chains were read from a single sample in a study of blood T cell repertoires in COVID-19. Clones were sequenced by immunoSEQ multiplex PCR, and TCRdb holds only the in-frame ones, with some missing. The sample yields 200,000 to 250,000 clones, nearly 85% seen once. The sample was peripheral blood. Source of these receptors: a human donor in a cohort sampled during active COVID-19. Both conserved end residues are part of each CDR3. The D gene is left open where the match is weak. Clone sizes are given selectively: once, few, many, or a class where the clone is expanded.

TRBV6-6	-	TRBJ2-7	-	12	CASSVELPKQYF	TGTGCCAGCAGTGTCGAGCTCCCGAAGCAGTACTTC
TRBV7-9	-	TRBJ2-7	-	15	CASSSSNTLSFEQYF	TGTGCCAGCAGCTCTAGCAATACCTTGTCGTTCGAGCAGTACTTC
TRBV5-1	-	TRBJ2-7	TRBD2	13	CASSGGLAGEQYF	TGCGCCAGCAGCGGGGGACTAGCGGGAGAGCAGTACTTC
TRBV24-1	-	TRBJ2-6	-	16	CATSDPSRDGANVLTF	TGTGCCACCAGTGACCCCTCGAGGGATGGGGCCAACGTCCTGACTTTC
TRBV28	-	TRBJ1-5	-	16	CASSLSSQNSNQPQHF	TGTGCCAGCAGTTTATCGAGCCAAAATAGCAATCAGCCCCAGCATTTT
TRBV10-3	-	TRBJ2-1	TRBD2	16	CAISAEASGTGNEQFF	TGTGCCATCAGTGCCGAGGCTAGCGGAACCGGGAATGAGCAGTTCTTC
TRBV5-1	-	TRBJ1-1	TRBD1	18	CASSFGQGRPAGHTEAFF	TGCGCCAGCAGCTTTGGACAGGGGCGCCCCGCTGGGCACACTGAAGCTTTCTTT
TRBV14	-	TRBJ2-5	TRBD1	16	CASSLYSGGASETQYF	TGTGCCAGCAGCCTTTACTCAGGGGGCGCGTCAGAGACCCAGTACTTC
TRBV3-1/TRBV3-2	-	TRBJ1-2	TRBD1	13	CASSQAGTDGYTF	TGTGCCAGCAGCCAGGCCGGGACAGATGGCTACACCTTC
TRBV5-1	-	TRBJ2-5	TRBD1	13	CASSLGQGETQYF	TGCGCCAGCAGCTTAGGACAGGGGGAGACCCAGTACTTC
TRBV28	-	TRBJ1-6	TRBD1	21	CASSLRPPGTGSNSYNSPLHF	TGTGCCAGCAGTTTGAGGCCCCCCGGGACAGGGTCTAACTCCTATAATTCACCCCTCCACTTT
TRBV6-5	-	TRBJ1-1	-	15	CASSLQTAMNTEAFF	TGTGCCAGCAGCCTACAGACAGCAATGAACACTGAAGCTTTCTTT
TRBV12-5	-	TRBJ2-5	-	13	CASGRGHQETQYF	TGTGCTAGTGGCAGGGGACACCAAGAGACCCAGTACTTC
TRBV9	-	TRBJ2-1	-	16	CASSPSSGTSYNEQFF	TGTGCCAGCAGCCCCAGTTCCGGGACTTCCTACAATGAGCAGTTCTTC
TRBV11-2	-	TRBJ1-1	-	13	CASSSQPGYEAFF	TGTGCCAGCAGCTCGCAACCAGGGTATGAAGCTTTCTTT
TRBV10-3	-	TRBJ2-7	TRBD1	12	CAINRGPYEQYF	TGTGCCATCAACAGGGGGCCCTACGAGCAGTACTTC
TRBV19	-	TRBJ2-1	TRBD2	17	CASSIGRGGSSYNEQFF	TGTGCCAGTAGTATAGGTCGGGGGGGCTCCTCCTACAATGAGCAGTTCTTC
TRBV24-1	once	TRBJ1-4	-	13	CATGGGANEKLFF	TGTGCCACCGGGGGGGGCGCTAATGAAAAACTGTTTTTT
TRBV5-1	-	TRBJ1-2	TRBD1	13	CASSPEGADGYTF	TGCGCCAGCAGCCCCGAGGGGGCAGATGGCTACACCTTC
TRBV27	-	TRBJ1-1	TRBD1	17	CASSSGTTGGWYTEAFF	TGTGCCAGCAGTTCCGGGACCACAGGGGGCTGGTACACTGAAGCTTTCTTT
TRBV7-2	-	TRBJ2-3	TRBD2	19	CASSLGPSGRARGTDTQYF	TGTGCCAGCAGCTTAGGTCCTAGCGGGAGGGCCAGGGGCACAGATACGCAGTATTTT
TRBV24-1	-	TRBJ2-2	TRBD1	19	CATSDPSNADRGGTGELFF	TGTGCCACCAGTGACCCTTCCAATGCCGACAGGGGAGGAACCGGGGAGCTGTTTTTT
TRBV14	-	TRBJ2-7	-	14	CASAVGGSSYEQYF	TGTGCCAGCGCCGTGGGGGGTAGCTCCTACGAGCAGTACTTC
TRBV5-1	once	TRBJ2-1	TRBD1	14	CASSRDRGRGEQFF	TGCGCCAGCAGCCGAGACAGGGGGCGAGGTGAGCAGTTCTTC
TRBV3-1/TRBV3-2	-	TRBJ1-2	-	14	CASSPRSANYGYTF	TGTGCCAGCAGCCCCCGATCAGCTAACTATGGCTACACCTTC
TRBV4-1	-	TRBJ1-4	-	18	CASRHQGSPGATNEKLFF	TGCGCCAGCAGGCATCAGGGTAGTCCAGGTGCAACTAATGAAAAACTGTTTTTT
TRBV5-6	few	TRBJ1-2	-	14	CASSFQGQRHGYTF	TGTGCCAGCAGCTTTCAGGGGCAAAGACATGGCTACACCTTC
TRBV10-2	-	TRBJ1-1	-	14	CASSEYTGNTEAFF	TGCGCCAGCAGTGAATATACAGGGAACACTGAAGCTTTCTTT
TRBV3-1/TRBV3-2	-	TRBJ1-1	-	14	CASSQSGARTEAFF	TGTGCCAGCAGCCAATCAGGGGCAAGGACTGAAGCTTTCTTT
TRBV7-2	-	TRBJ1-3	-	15	CASSLGAGRRNTIYF	TGTGCCAGCAGCTTAGGCGCGGGACGAAGAAACACCATATATTTT
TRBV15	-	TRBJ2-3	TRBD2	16	CATSRRWASGSDTQYF	TGTGCCACCAGCCGCCGTTGGGCTAGCGGGAGTGATACGCAGTATTTT
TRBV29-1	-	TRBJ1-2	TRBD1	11	CSVDRGPGYTF	TGCAGCGTCGACAGGGGGCCTGGCTACACCTTC
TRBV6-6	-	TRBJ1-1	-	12	CASSRTETEAFF	TGTGCCAGCAGTAGGACAGAGACTGAAGCTTTCTTT
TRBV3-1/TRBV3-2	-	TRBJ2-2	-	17	CASSQGGGDSNTGELFF	TGTGCCAGCAGCCAAGGCGGAGGGGATTCGAACACCGGGGAGCTGTTTTTT
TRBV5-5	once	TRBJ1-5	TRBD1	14	CASSPTDRVQPQHF	TGTGCCAGCAGCCCGACGGACAGGGTTCAGCCCCAGCATTTT
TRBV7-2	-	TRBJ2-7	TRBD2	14	CASSLGGSPYEQYF	TGTGCCAGCAGCTTAGGCGGGAGTCCGTACGAGCAGTACTTC
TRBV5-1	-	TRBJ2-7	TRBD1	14	CASSLPGTGYEQYF	TGCGCCAGCAGCTTGCCCGGGACAGGCTACGAGCAGTACTTC
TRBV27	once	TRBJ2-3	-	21	CASSLSRGRQGMSQSRDTQYF	TGTGCCAGCAGTTTATCGAGAGGACGGCAGGGGATGAGCCAGTCAAGAGATACGCAGTATTTT
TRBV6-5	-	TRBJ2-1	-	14	CASRRGRPDNEQFF	TGTGCCAGCAGGAGAGGGAGGCCCGACAATGAGCAGTTCTTC
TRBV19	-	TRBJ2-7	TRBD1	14	CASSIGTESYEQYF	TGTGCCAGTAGTATCGGGACAGAGTCCTACGAGCAGTACTTC
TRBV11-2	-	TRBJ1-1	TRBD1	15	CASSLSGQGDTEAFF	TGTGCCAGCAGCTTATCCGGACAGGGGGACACTGAAGCTTTCTTT
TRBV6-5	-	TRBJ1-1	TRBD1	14	CASTLDRGRTEAFF	TGTGCCAGCACCCTGGACAGGGGGCGGACTGAAGCTTTCTTT
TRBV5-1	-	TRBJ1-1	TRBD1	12	CASSIDRGEDFF	TGCGCCAGCAGCATCGACAGGGGAGAAGATTTCTTT
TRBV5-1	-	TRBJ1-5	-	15	CASSFSGDSNQPQHF	TGCGCCAGCAGCTTTTCGGGGGATAGCAATCAGCCCCAGCATTTT
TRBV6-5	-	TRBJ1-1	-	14	CASSYRTPNTEAFF	TGTGCCAGCAGTTACAGGACACCGAACACTGAAGCTTTCTTT
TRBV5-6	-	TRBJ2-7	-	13	CASSLGTQLEQYF	TGTGCCAGCAGCTTAGGGACTCAACTCGAGCAGTACTTC
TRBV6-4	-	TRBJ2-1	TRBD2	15	CASSATSGSANEQFF	TGTGCCAGCAGCGCCACTAGCGGGAGTGCCAATGAGCAGTTCTTC
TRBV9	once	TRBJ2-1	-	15	CASSLRPGTGNEQFF	TGTGCCAGCAGCCTTCGTCCCGGGACTGGGAATGAGCAGTTCTTC
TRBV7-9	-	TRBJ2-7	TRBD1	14	CASSLGQGYGEQYF	TGTGCCAGCAGTCTGGGACAGGGGTATGGCGAGCAGTACTTC
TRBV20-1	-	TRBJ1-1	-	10	CSANNFGAFF	TGCAGTGCTAATAACTTCGGGGCTTTCTTT
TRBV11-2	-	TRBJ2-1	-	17	CASSLEGGLPPYNEQFF	TGTGCCAGCAGCTTAGAGGGAGGCCTACCGCCTTACAATGAGCAGTTCTTC
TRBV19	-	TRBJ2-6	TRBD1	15	CASRQGGAGANVLTF	TGTGCCAGTCGTCAAGGGGGCGCTGGGGCCAACGTCCTGACTTTC